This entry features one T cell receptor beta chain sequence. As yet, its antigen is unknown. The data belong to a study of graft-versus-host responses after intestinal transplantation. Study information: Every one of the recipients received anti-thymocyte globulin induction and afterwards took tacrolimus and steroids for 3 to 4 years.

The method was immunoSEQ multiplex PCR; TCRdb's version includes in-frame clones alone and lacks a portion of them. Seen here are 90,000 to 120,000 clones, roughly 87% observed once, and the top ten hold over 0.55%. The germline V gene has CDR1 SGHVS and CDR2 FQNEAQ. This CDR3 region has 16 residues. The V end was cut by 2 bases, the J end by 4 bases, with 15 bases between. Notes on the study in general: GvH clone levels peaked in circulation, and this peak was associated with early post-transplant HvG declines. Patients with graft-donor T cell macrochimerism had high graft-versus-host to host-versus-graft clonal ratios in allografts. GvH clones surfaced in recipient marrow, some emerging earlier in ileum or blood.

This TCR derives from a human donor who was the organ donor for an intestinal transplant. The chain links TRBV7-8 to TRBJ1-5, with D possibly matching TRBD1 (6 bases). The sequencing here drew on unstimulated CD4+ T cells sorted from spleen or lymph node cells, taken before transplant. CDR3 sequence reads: CASSLWLYRDNQPQHF. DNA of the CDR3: TGTGCCAGCAGCTTATGGCTTTACAGGGATAATCAGCCCCAGCATTTT.